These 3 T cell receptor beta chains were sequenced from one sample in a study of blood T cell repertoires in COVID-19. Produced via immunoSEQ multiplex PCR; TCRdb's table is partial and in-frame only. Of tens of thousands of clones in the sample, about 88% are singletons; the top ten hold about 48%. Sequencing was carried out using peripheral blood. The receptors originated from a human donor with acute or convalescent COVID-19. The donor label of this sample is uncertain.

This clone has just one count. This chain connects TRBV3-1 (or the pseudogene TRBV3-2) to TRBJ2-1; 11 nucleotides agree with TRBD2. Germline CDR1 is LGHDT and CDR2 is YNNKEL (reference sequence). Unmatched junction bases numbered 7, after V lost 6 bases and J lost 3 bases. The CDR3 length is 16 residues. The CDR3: CASRISGGAIYNEQFF. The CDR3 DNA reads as TGTGCCAGCAGAATTAGCGGGGGGGCAATCTACAATGAGCAGTTCTTC.

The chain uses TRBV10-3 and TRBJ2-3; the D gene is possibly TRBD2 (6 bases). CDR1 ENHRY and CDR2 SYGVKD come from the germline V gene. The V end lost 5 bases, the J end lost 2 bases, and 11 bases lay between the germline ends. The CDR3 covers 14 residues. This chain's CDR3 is CAISSRGLTDTQYF. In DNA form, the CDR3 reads TGTGCCATCAGTAGCCGGGGACTCACAGATACGCAGTATTTT.

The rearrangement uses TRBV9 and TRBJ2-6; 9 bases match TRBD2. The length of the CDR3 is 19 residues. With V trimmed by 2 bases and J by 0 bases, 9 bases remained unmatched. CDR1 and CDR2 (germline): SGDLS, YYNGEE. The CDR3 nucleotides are TGTGCCAGCAGCGTCTCGGCTAGCGGGACGTTCTCTGGGGCCAACGTCCTGACTTTC. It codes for CASSVSASGTFSGANVLTF.